These T cell receptor beta chains were read from a single sample in a study of blood T cells in healthy people across ages. Each CDR3 protein gets one entry after TCRdb re-called the 5' RACE reads with MiXCR. The sample has some 1.4 million distinct CDR3 sequences, 42% seen once. Sequencing was performed on blood. The source is a woman aged 18 to 35 in good health. CDR3s include the opening cysteine and the closing phenylalanine or tryptophan. The D gene is left open where the match is weak. Clone size is given for some rows only: seen once, a few or many times, or a class if the clone is expanded.

>TRBV5-1|TRBD2|TRBJ2-1|-
TGCGCCAGCAGCTTTTCCCGGACTAGCGGTTCTGGTGAGCAGTTCTTC
CASSFSRTSGSGEQFF
>TRBV6-6|TRBD2|TRBJ2-7|-
TGTGCCAGCAGTCGAGGACTAGCGGGAGGGTCTGTTTACGAGCAGTACTTC
CASSRGLAGGSVYEQYF
>TRBV7-2|-|TRBJ2-5|few
TGTGCCAGCAGCTCCCGACCAGGGGCCCAGTACTTC
CASSSRPGAQYF
>TRBV4-1|-|TRBJ1-1|few
TGCGCCAGCAGCCAAGAACGGCTACTGGGTGAAGCTTTCTTT
CASSQERLLGEAFF
>TRBV21-1|-|TRBJ2-5|few
TGTGCCAGCAGCACGACTCAACGGACTAGCGGGAGGACCCATCAAGAGACCCAGTACTTC
CASSTTQRTSGRTHQETQYF
>TRBV7-2|-|TRBJ2-6|-
TGTGCCAGCAGCTTACCCGCTGGGGGAGCCAACGTCCTGACTTTC
CASSLPAGGANVLTF
>TRBV27|TRBD1|TRBJ1-6|-
TGTGCCAGCAGTCAATTCGCAGGGGGGCCGTCACCCCTCCACTTT
CASSQFAGGPSPLHF
>TRBV16|-|TRBJ2-5|few
TGTGCCAGCAGCCAATCTAAGGGGCCCCAAGAGACCCAGTACTTC
CASSQSKGPQETQYF
>TRBV6-5|-|TRBJ2-7|few
TGTGCCAGCAGTGATATGGGCCCAGACTACGAGCAGTACTTC
CASSDMGPDYEQYF
>TRBV29-1|-|TRBJ1-5|-
TGCAGCGTTGGGGGGACGGTCAGTCAGCCCCAGCATTTT
CSVGGTVSQPQHF
>TRBV7-3|TRBD2|TRBJ2-5|-
TGTGCCAGCAGCTTAGTGAGCGGGGGGGCCGGAGAGACCCAGTACTTC
CASSLVSGGAGETQYF
>TRBV5-1|-|TRBJ2-3|-
TGCGTCAGCAGCTCGGCGGGTAGGAGGGGCAGCACAGATACGCAGTATTTT
CVSSSAGRRGSTDTQYF
>TRBV7-9|-|TRBJ2-7|few
TGTGCCAGCAGCTCTTTTATGGCCGAGCAGTACTTC
CASSSFMAEQYF
>TRBV11-2|TRBD1|TRBJ2-5|-
TGTGCCAGCAGCTCAACCTACAGGGGCGAGACCCAGTACTTC
CASSSTYRGETQYF
>TRBV27|-|TRBJ1-1|few
TGTGCCAGCAGTTCCTACCCCGGGGGCACTGAAGCTTTCTTT
CASSSYPGGTEAFF
>TRBV20-1|TRBD1|TRBJ2-7|-
TGCAGTGCGCCGGCTCCCGGGACAGGGAGGAACGAGCAGTACTTC
CSAPAPGTGRNEQYF
>TRBV3-1|-|TRBJ1-1|once
TGTGCCAGCAGCCTCGGACGGTTCGACACTGAAGCTTTCTTT
CASSLGRFDTEAFF
>TRBV4-2|TRBD2|TRBJ2-4|few
TGTGCCAGCAGCCAAGATAGGACTAGCCAAAACATTCAGTACTTC
CASSQDRTSQNIQYF
>TRBV20-1|-|TRBJ2-3|-
TGCAGTGCTGGAGGGCAGGAGCTACGCGATACGCAGTATTTT
CSAGGQELRDTQYF
>TRBV7-2|-|TRBJ2-4|-
TGTGCCAGCAGCATAGACGGAGGGAACAAAAACATTCAGTACTTC
CASSIDGGNKNIQYF
>TRBV20-1|-|TRBJ2-5|-
TGCAGTCTGGGGGCGGGGCTCTCCTACAATGAGCAGTACTTC
CSLGAGLSYNEQYF
>TRBV20-1|TRBD1|TRBJ1-1|few
TGTAAGGTTCAGGGACAGAATTTACAAGCTTTCTTT
CKVQGQNLQAFF
>TRBV20-1|-|TRBJ2-5|-
TGCAGTGCTAGAGATCCAAAAGGGTCTGGTGAGACCCAGTACTTC
CSARDPKGSGETQYF
>TRBV29-1|-|TRBJ2-1|-
TGCAGCGTTGATTTAAGTGAGCAGTTCTTC
CSVDLSEQFF
>TRBV6-1|-|TRBJ1-5|once
TGTGCCAGCAAGACGGTGGGGGAACAGCAGCCCCAGCATTTT
CASKTVGEQQPQHF
>TRBV2|-|TRBJ1-1|few
TGTGCCAGCAAAGAGGAATTGAACACTGAAGCTTTCTTT
CASKEELNTEAFF
>TRBV28|-|TRBJ2-3|-
TGTGCCAGCAGTTTTGCGGATAGCACAGATACGCAGTATTTT
CASSFADSTDTQYF
>TRBV27|TRBD1|TRBJ2-7|once
TGTGCCAGCAGTTTATCCGTCGGCAGGGGGCGGCCAAGAGAGCAGTACTTC
CASSLSVGRGRPREQYF
>TRBV5-6|TRBD1|TRBJ1-6|-
TGTGCCAGCAGCCCCGGGACAGGAGCCAATTCACCCCTCCACTTT
CASSPGTGANSPLHF